The 14 T cell receptor beta chains below were found in one sample sequenced in a study of T cells in Graves' hyperthyroidism and ophthalmopathy. Amplification of TCR beta CDR3 regions used RNA as the template. First-round RT-PCR of the TCR CDR3 relied on the HTBI primer set. One entry per CDR3 protein, called by TCRdb with MiXCR from the multiplex PCR reads. This table has 500,000 to 650,000 distinct CDR3 sequences, about 14% appearing once. Material for sequencing was blood. All receptors derive from a woman aged 50 to 60 with Graves' ophthalmopathy.

V and J are TRBV7-2 and TRBJ2-1, with 7 bases lining up with TRBD2. The germline gives CDR1 SGHTA, CDR2 FQGNSA. Unmatched junction bases numbered 2, after V lost 1 base and J lost 2 bases. The CDR3 contains 15 residues. CDR3 DNA sequence: TGTGCCAGCAGCTTAGGGGAGGGCACCTACAATGAGCAGTTCTTC. Its translation is CASSLGEGTYNEQFF.

This clonotype was found a few times. V gene TRBV28 combines with J gene TRBJ2-5, with TRBD1 matching over 12 bases. The V segment lost 4 bases and the J segment 5 bases; nucleotides outside the gene matches: 11. Germline CDR1 MDHEN, CDR2 SYDVKM. The CDR3 extends over 17 amino acids. This CDR3 reads CASSSQSGTGGLETQYF. Written as DNA, the CDR3 is TGTGCCAGCAGTTCCCAATCCGGGACAGGGGGCCTGGAGACCCAGTACTTC.

This clonotype was counted ten times or more. This sequence joins TRBV2 and TRBJ1-1; 8 positions match TRBD1. CDR1 is SNHLY and CDR2 is FYNNEI in the germline V gene. This CDR3 is built from 13 residues. V was pared by 4 bases and J by 8 bases, with 6 bases of the junction left unmatched. The CDR3 nucleotides are TGTGCCAGCAGTGTTAGACAGGGGATCGAAGCTTTCTTT. It specifies CASSVRQGIEAFF.

This clonotype was counted only a few times. The J gene is TRBJ2-1, the V gene TRBV2; perhaps TRBD2 as D (5 bases). The CDR3 contains 13 residues. Germline CDR1 reads SNHLY; CDR2 reads FYNNEI. The V and J ends lost 5 bases and 8 bases respectively, with 13 bases between them. CDR3 sequence reads: CASSRGPLDEQFF. The CDR3 nucleotides read TGTGCCAGCAGTCGGGGTCCTTTGGATGAGCAGTTCTTC.

The chain links TRBV6-1 to TRBJ2-6; 9 bases agree with TRBD1. The CDR3 runs to 19 residues. The germline CDR1 and CDR2 sequences are MNHNS and SASEGT. V lost 5 bases and J lost 0; bases outside the gene matches: 11. The CDR3 region is CASSTLNRGRSSGANVLTF. The DNA of the CDR3 is TGTGCCAGCAGTACTCTGAACAGGGGGCGCAGCTCTGGGGCCAACGTCCTGACTTTC.

This clonotype was picked up a small number of times. The V gene is TRBV20-1, the J gene TRBJ1-1; unclear D gene. The length of the CDR3 is 14 residues. V was clipped by 3 bases and J by 6 bases, with 17 bases between them. Per the germline V gene, CDR1 is DFQATT and CDR2 is SNEGSKA (reference sequence). CDR3 in DNA: TGCAGTGCTAGTGGACCTGCAGATATAGCTGAAGCTTTCTTT. Its protein product is CSASGPADIAEAFF.

This chain links TRBV10-3 with TRBJ1-5; 7 bases map to TRBD1. Trimming removed 0 bases from V and 4 bases from J; junction bases left unmatched: 15. The CDR3 is made up of 19 amino acids. Germline loops: CDR1 ENHRY, CDR2 SYGVKD. The CDR3 nucleotides are TGTGCCATCAGTGAGTCGGGAGGACAGGCAAATAGCCGGAATCAGCCCCAGCATTTT. Its translation: CAISESGGQANSRNQPQHF.

This clonotype was seen repeatedly, ten times or more. This chain uses TRBV7-9 with TRBJ2-1, with no clear D. CDR3 length equals 13 residues. The germline V gene encodes CDR1 SEHNR and CDR2 FQNEAQ (reference sequence). V lost 6 bases to trimming and J lost 7 bases, with 13 bases between them. The CDR3 region is CASSPDPSNEQFF. CDR3 nucleotide sequence: TGTGCCAGCAGTCCGGACCCGTCGAATGAGCAGTTCTTC.

A single count supports this clonotype. A read error may be the cause here, since a much bigger clone is one base away. This chain joins TRBV7-2 and TRBJ1-4; D is uncertain. The CDR3 runs 16 residues. The germline CDR1 and CDR2 sequences are SGHTA and FQGNSA. The CDR3 sequence is CASSSLVGATNGKLFF. CDR3 nucleotide sequence: TGTGCCAGCAGCTCCCTGGTCGGTGCAACTAATGGAAAACTGTTTTTT. Full variable domain (missing parts from reference TRBV7-2 and TRBJ1-4): GAGVSQSPSNKVTEKGKDVELRCDPISGHTALYWYRQSLGQGLEFLIYFQGNSAPDKSGLPSDRFSAERTGGSVSTLTIQRTQQEDSAVYLCASSSLVGATNGKLFFGSGTQLSVL.

This CDR3 is CASSQEGLAGIDTQYF. As DNA, the CDR3 is TGTGCCAGCAGCCAAGAGGGACTAGCGGGGATAGATACGCAGTATTTT. The genes are TRBV3-1 and TRBJ2-3, with TRBD2 matching 13 bases. The CDR3 runs to 16 residues. Germline CDR1 reads LGHDT; CDR2 reads YNNKEL (reference sequence). With V trimmed by 0 bases and J by 5 bases, 2 bases remained unmatched.

There are many counts of this clonotype. The DNA of the CDR3 is TGTGCCAGCAGCTTAGCGCTCGGATTCTCCATGAACACTGAAGCTTTCTTT. This gives the protein CASSLALGFSMNTEAFF. The J gene is TRBJ1-1, the V gene TRBV7-9; no firm D call. The V end was cut by 0 bases, the J end by 0 bases, with 14 bases between. The V gene's germline CDR1 is SEHNR and CDR2 FQNEAQ (reference sequence). The CDR3 runs to 17 residues. Based on the CDR3 plus reference TRBV7-9 and TRBJ1-1, the full variable domain is DTGVSQNPRHKITKRGQNVTFRCDPISEHNRLYWYRQTLGQGPEFLTYFQNEAQLEKSRLLSDRFSAERPKGSFSTLEIQRTEQGDSAMYLCASSLALGFSMNTEAFFGQGTRLTVV.

Of note for this clonotype: An end of the junction does not agree with germline; a read error may underlie this. The chain links TRBV11-1 to TRBJ2-1, with a tentative D call TRBD2 (6 bases). Germline CDR1 reads SGHAT; CDR2 reads FQDESV (reference sequence). The CDR3 extends over 16 amino acids. CDR3 coding DNA: TGTGCCAGTAGTATAGGGGACTCACACACCTACAATAAGCAGTTCTTC. This codes for CASSIGDSHTYNKQFF.

This clonotype was observed a few times. The chain couples TRBV20-1 to TRBJ2-1, with 15 bases fitting TRBD2. The germline V gene has CDR1 DFQATT and CDR2 SNEGSKA (reference sequence). This CDR3 contains 14 residues. Trimming cost V 6 bases and J 9 bases; bases outside gene matches: 6. CDR3 bases: TGCAGTGCCAAAGGGACTAGCGGGAGGAGTGAGCAGTTCTTC. This codes for CSAKGTSGRSEQFF.

This clonotype has a count of ten or more. The CDR3 DNA follows: TGTGCCAGCAGTTACTCGACAGGGGGCCGGGAGACCCAGTACTTC. This gives the protein CASSYSTGGRETQYF. The chain has TRBV6-2 or TRBV6-3 and TRBJ2-5; 10 nucleotides match TRBD1. The V gene end was trimmed by 0 bases and the J gene end by 5 bases; junction bases not matched to a gene: 3. This CDR3 region has 15 residues. CDR1 and CDR2 from the germline V gene are MNHEY and SVGEGT.